Here is one TCR beta chain with its context. Its cognate antigen is unknown. Here immunoSEQ multiplex PCR was the method, and the copy in TCRdb shows in-frame clones only, minus some. Of about 110,000 clones in the sample, approximately 85% are singletons; the top ten hold more than 10%. Germline V lookup: CDR1 MDHEN, CDR2 SYDVKM. The CDR3 consists of 15 residues. V lost 4 bases to trimming and J lost 5 bases, with 17 bases between them. The data were obtained in a study of T cell responses to AZD1222 COVID-19 vaccine. Study-wide results and caveats: Donors were mostly white British, more females; clonal diversity possibly underestimated. Only 5 to 7 AZD1222 recipients tested seropositive at baseline.

The rearrangement links TRBV28 to TRBJ1-2; the D gene is possibly TRBD1 (6 bases). Material: peripheral blood, obtained on day 0 of MenACWY control vaccination. The TCR originated in an adult in good health. The CDR3: CASSSTTGTGYGYTF. Written as DNA, the CDR3 is TGTGCCAGCAGTTCTACTACAGGGACGGGGTATGGCTACACCTTC.